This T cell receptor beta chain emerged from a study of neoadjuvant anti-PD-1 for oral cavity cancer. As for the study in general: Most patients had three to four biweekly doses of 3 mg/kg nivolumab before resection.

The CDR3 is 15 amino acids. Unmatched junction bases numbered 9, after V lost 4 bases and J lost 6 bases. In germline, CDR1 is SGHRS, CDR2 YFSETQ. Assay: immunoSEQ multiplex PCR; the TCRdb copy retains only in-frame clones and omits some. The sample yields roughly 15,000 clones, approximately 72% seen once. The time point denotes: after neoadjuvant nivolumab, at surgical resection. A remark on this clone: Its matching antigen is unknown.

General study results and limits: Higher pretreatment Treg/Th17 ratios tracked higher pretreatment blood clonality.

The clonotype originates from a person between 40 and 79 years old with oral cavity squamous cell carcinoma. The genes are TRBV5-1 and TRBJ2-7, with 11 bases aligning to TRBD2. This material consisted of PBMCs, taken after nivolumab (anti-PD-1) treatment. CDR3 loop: CASSPGLAGPLEQYF. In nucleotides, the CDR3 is TGCGCCAGCAGCCCCGGACTAGCGGGTCCACTCGAGCAGTACTTC.